These 23 T cell receptor beta chains share one sample of origin, sequenced in a study of blood T cell repertoires in COVID-19. The assay was immunoSEQ multiplex PCR, and TCRdb's table has in-frame clones only and misses some. The table lists more than 200,000 clones, 80% to 85% of them singletons. Material: peripheral blood. The receptor source for this set is a man aged 55 to 70 with acute or convalescent COVID-19.

In its sample, this clone was seen once. The J gene is TRBJ1-5, the V gene TRBV5-6, with D perhaps TRBD1 (6 bases). Trimming cost V 6 bases and J 5 bases, with 18 bases left between them. The CDR3 extends over 15 amino acids. Germline values: CDR1 SGHDT, CDR2 YYEEEE. The CDR3 nucleotides are TGTGCCAGCACTCGCCGCCGGGACATTGATCAGCCCCAGCATTTT. It yields the protein CASTRRRDIDQPQHF.

A few counts support this clone. The V gene is TRBV30, the J gene TRBJ2-7, with a weak D call TRBD2 (7 bases). Germline V gene lookup returns CDR1 GTSNPN and CDR2 SVGIG (reference sequence). This CDR3 has 15 amino acids. Between the trimmed V and J ends, which lost 1 base and 3 bases, there was a span of 16 bases. This CDR3 is CAWSAGGLSVYEQYF. The CDR3 nucleotides are TGTGCCTGGAGTGCGGGGGGCTTATCAGTCTACGAGCAGTACTTC.

The V and J genes are TRBV7-2 and TRBJ2-5, with 11 bases that match TRBD1. The CDR3 sequence is 16 residues long. Germline V gene sequence: CDR1 SGHTA, CDR2 FQGNSA. Germline trimming cut 2 bases from V and 4 bases from J; bases unmatched to any gene: 6. CDR3 in DNA: TGTGCCAGCAGCTTACAAATCGGGACAGGGGGAGAGACCCAGTACTTC. Translating gives CASSLQIGTGGETQYF.

The chain uses TRBV7-3 and TRBJ1-6; D is ambiguous. From germline, CDR1 is SGHTA and CDR2 FQGTGA. Trimming removed 1 base from V and 13 bases from J, with 8 bases in between. The CDR3 totals 12 residues. CDR3 region: CASSLRTQPLHF. In DNA form, the CDR3 reads TGTGCCAGCAGCTTAAGAACACAGCCCCTCCACTTT.

The J gene is TRBJ1-2, the V gene TRBV12-5; 9 nucleotides match TRBD1. This CDR3 contains 16 residues. V shed 4 bases and J 7 bases; nucleotides not matched to a gene: 13. Germline V CDR1 and CDR2: LGHNT, FRNRAP. The CDR3 loop is CASGSPGTGLLSGYTF. The CDR3 DNA sequence: TGTGCTAGTGGTTCCCCCGGGACAGGGCTCCTAAGTGGCTACACCTTC.

The chain carries TRBV5-1 and TRBJ1-1; no clear D gene. The V end was cut by 2 bases, the J end by 1 base, with 6 bases between. Per the germline V gene, CDR1 is SGHRS and CDR2 is YFSETQ. The CDR3 length is 13 residues. The CDR3 sequence is CASSFSANTEAFF. CDR3 bases: TGCGCCAGCAGCTTTAGTGCGAACACTGAAGCTTTCTTT.

The chain is built from TRBV3-1 (or the pseudogene TRBV3-2) and TRBJ1-5; no reliable D call. Trimming removed 1 base at V and 9 bases at J, with 13 bases between. The CDR3 runs 14 residues. Germline V gene lookup returns CDR1 LGHDT and CDR2 YNNKEL (reference sequence). The CDR3, as DNA: TGTGCCAGCAGCCAAGCTGAACACCTTACGCCCCAGCATTTT. As protein: CASSQAEHLTPQHF.

This chain joins TRBV5-1 and TRBJ2-1; TRBD2 agrees at 9 bases. Germline V gives CDR1 SGHRS, CDR2 YFSETQ. The length of the CDR3 is 15 residues. J gave up 0 bases and V 5 bases, and 3 bases lay outside the gene matches. The CDR3 DNA sequence: TGCGCCAGCAGGCGGGAGGGGGCCTCCTACAATGAGCAGTTCTTC. Amino acid sequence: CASRREGASYNEQFF.

The chain carries TRBV10-2 and TRBJ1-1; a weak D match, TRBD1 (5 bases). This CDR3 contains 13 residues. Germline CDR1 is WSHSY and CDR2 is SAAADI. V lost 6 bases and J 1 base, leaving 9 bases between the germline ends. The CDR3 DNA reads TGCGCCAGCAGGAATCAGGGGAACACTGAAGCTTTCTTT. Translating it yields CASRNQGNTEAFF.

The chain is built from TRBV18 and TRBJ1-2, with 7 bases identical to TRBD1. The V gene's germline CDR1 is KGHSH and CDR2 LQKENI. The V gene end was trimmed by 5 bases and the J gene end by 8 bases; junction bases not matched to a gene: 8. The CDR3 sequence is 13 residues long. In nucleotides, the CDR3 is TGTGCCAGCTCAACCGACAGGGTTGAGGGCTACACCTTC. It yields the protein CASSTDRVEGYTF.

This chain links TRBV9 with TRBJ2-7; D not certain. The V end was cut by 6 bases, the J end by 2 bases, with 27 bases between. CDR3 length: 18 residues. Germline lookup yields CDR1 SGDLS and CDR2 YYNGEE. The CDR3 sequence is CASTSSRRPYEHTYEQYF. As DNA, the CDR3 is TGTGCCAGCACCTCCTCGAGGAGACCCTACGAACATACCTACGAGCAGTACTTC.

The chain carries TRBV6-6 and TRBJ2-3; 12 bases agree with TRBD1. The CDR3 length is 19 residues. The V gene end was trimmed by 5 bases and the J gene end by 4 bases; junction bases not matched to a gene: 16. Germline V gene sequence: CDR1 MNHNY, CDR2 SVGAGI (reference sequence). The CDR3 coding sequence is TGTGCCAGCAGTCAGGCCCCCGGGACAGGGGGCGCTAGGTCAGATACGCAGTATTTT. Translating gives CASSQAPGTGGARSDTQYF.

A few counts support this clone. V and J are TRBV18 and TRBJ1-5; 8 bases align to TRBD1. The J segment lost 7 bases and the V segment lost 3 bases, leaving 8 bases of the junction unmatched. This CDR3 has 15 amino acids. CDR1 KGHSH and CDR2 LQKENI come from the germline V gene. Here the CDR3 reads CASSPESGGRQPQHF. CDR3 nucleotide sequence: TGTGCCAGCTCACCGGAGTCAGGGGGCCGGCAGCCCCAGCATTTT.

This sequence joins TRBV3-1 (or the pseudogene TRBV3-2) and TRBJ2-6, with 7 nucleotides matching TRBD1. Per the germline V gene, CDR1 is LGHDT and CDR2 is YNNKEL (reference sequence). This CDR3 is 15 amino acids long. V dropped 6 bases and J dropped 0; count of bases not matched to a gene: 2. CDR3 residues: CASSDRVSGANVLTF. For the CDR3, the DNA is TGTGCCAGCAGTGACAGGGTCTCTGGGGCCAACGTCCTGACTTTC.

This sequence joins TRBV2 and TRBJ2-5; 11 bases are a match to TRBD1. Germline V lookup: CDR1 SNHLY, CDR2 FYNNEI. Trimming took 6 bases from V and 5 from J; bases not matched to a gene: 8. The CDR3 is 15 amino acids. CDR3 nucleotides: TGTGCCAGCAGCCTGGACAGGGGGCGACCTGAGACCCAGTACTTC. It translates to CASSLDRGRPETQYF.

The rearrangement uses TRBV5-1 and TRBJ2-3; 8 bases fit TRBD2. Germline assignment: CDR1 SGHRS and CDR2 YFSETQ. Trimming at V came to 10 bases and at J to 2 bases, leaving 9 bases not matched to a gene. The CDR3 totals 14 residues. The CDR3 sequence: CARAGGGYTDTQYF. The CDR3 DNA is TGCGCCCGCGCCGGGGGGGGCTACACAGATACGCAGTATTTT. The whole variable domain, filled in from reference TRBV5-1 and TRBJ2-3, reads KAGVTQTPRYLIKTRGQQVTLSCSPISGHRSVSWYQQTPGQGLQFLFEYFSETQRNKGNFPGRFSGRQFSNSRSEMNVSTLELGDSALYLCARAGGGYTDTQYFGPGTRLTVL.

The V call is TRBV7-2, the J call TRBJ1-1; no reliable D call. Germline V gene data show CDR1 as SGHTA and CDR2 as FQGNSA. The CDR3 covers 12 residues. V was clipped by 3 bases and J by 2 bases, with 4 bases between them. The CDR3 sequence: CASSFQNTEAFF. The CDR3 coding sequence is TGTGCCAGCAGCTTTCAAAACACTGAAGCTTTCTTT.

The chain carries TRBV5-4 and TRBJ2-1, with 9 bases matching TRBD2. CDR3 length: 14 residues. Germline values: CDR1 SGHNT, CDR2 YYREEE (reference sequence). Trimming cost V 5 bases and J 4 bases; bases outside gene matches: 4. The CDR3 DNA is TGTGCCAGCAGAAGAGCGGGGGGATACAATGAGCAGTTCTTC. As protein: CASRRAGGYNEQFF.

In DNA, the CDR3 is TGTGCCAGCAGCTCACGACTAGCGGGAGGGACCGGGGAGCTGTTTTTT. Its translation: CASSSRLAGGTGELFF. The chain combines TRBV11-2 with TRBJ2-2, with TRBD2 matching over 14 bases. Trimming removed 4 bases from V and 5 bases from J; junction bases left unmatched: 3. The germline V gene has CDR1 SGHAT and CDR2 FQNNGV. This CDR3 comprises 16 residues.

In this sample, this clone turned up a few times. The rearrangement links TRBV7-9 to TRBJ1-1; D is possibly TRBD1 (5 bases). The CDR3 has 13 amino acids. In germline, CDR1 is SEHNR, CDR2 FQNEAQ (reference sequence). Trimming left V 2 bases short and J 10 bases short, with 14 bases between. The CDR3 coding sequence is TGTGCCAGCAGCTTATCAGGGAAGATATTAGCTTTCTTT. This translates into CASSLSGKILAFF.

The V call is TRBV7-2, the J call TRBJ2-1, with 14 positions matching TRBD2. The CDR3 has 16 residues. The V gene end was trimmed by 4 bases and the J gene end by 9 bases; junction bases not matched to a gene: 8. Germline loops: CDR1 SGHTA, CDR2 FQGNSA. CDR3 protein: CASSSRGTSGGPEQFF. The CDR3 DNA follows: TGTGCCAGCAGCTCTAGGGGGACTAGCGGGGGACCTGAGCAGTTCTTC.

This clone was detected once. V and J are TRBV5-6 and TRBJ1-1; D unresolved. Per germline, CDR1 SGHDT and CDR2 YYEEEE. The CDR3 length is 15 residues. The V and J ends lost 4 bases and 2 bases respectively, with 15 bases between them. In DNA form, the CDR3 reads TGTGCCAGCAGCCCCTACGTGGGAGGCAACACTGAAGCTTTCTTT. Its translation: CASSPYVGGNTEAFF.

V and J are TRBV14 and TRBJ1-3, with 7 bases that match TRBD1. J was trimmed by 1 base and V by 4 bases; bases with no gene match: 7. Germline CDR1 reads SGHDN; CDR2 reads FVKESK. The CDR3 spans 16 residues. The CDR3: CASSRRTGSSGNTIYF. The CDR3 DNA sequence: TGTGCCAGCAGCCGCCGGACAGGTTCTTCTGGAAACACCATATATTTT.